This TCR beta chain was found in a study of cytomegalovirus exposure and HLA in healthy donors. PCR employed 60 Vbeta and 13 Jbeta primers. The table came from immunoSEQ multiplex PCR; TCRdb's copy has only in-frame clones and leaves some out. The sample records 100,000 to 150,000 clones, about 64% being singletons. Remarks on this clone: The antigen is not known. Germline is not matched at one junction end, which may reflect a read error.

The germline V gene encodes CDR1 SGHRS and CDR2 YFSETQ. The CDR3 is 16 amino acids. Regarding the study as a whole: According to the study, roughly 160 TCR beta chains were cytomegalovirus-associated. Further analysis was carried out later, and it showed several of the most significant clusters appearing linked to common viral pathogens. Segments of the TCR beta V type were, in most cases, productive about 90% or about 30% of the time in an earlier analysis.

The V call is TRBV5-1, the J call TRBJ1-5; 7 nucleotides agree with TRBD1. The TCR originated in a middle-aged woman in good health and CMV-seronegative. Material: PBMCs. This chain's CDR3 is CAGSSPQGESNQPQHF. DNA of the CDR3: TGCGCCGGCAGCTCTCCTCAGGGGGAGAGCAATCAGCCCCAGCATTTT.